The 20 T cell receptor beta chains presented below share a single source sample, sequenced in a study of T-cell reconstitution after alpha-beta-depleted transplantation in children. Unique molecular identifiers were incorporated during preparation of the TCRbeta library. A single record per CDR3 protein comes from TCRdb applying MiXCR to the PCR reads. The sample consists of over 200,000 distinct CDR3 sequences, about a sixth of them appearing once. The sequencing here drew on PBMCs, mostly from graft donor cells, taken 360 days after TCRalphabeta/CD19-depleted stem cell transplant. The receptors were gathered from a male patient under 10 years old who had a stem cell transplant for acute lymphoblastic leukemia, so the T cells may come from the graft donor.

This clonotype was detected ten times or more. The chain joins TRBV5-6 to TRBJ2-2, with D maybe TRBD1 (6 bases). Germline V gives CDR1 SGHDT, CDR2 YYEEEE. The CDR3 runs to 14 residues. V was shortened by 3 bases and J by 1 base, with 7 bases between the two germline ends. The CDR3 region is CASSWGQNTGELFF. The CDR3 DNA sequence: TGTGCCAGCAGCTGGGGACAGAACACCGGGGAGCTGTTTTTT.

The table lists this clonotype with a few counts. The chain links TRBV5-5 to TRBJ1-5, with D maybe TRBD1 (6 bases). Per germline, CDR1 SGHKS and CDR2 YYEKEE (reference sequence). V was pared by 4 bases and J by 10 bases, with 12 bases between. The CDR3 sequence is 12 residues long. This CDR3 reads CASSPSGEPQHF. The CDR3 bases are TGTGCCAGCAGCCCATCAGGGGAACCCCAGCATTTT.

This clonotype was seen a handful of times. This chain uses TRBV5-1 with TRBJ2-1, with 7 bases fitting TRBD2. Germline lookup yields CDR1 SGHRS and CDR2 YFSETQ. The CDR3 runs to 15 residues. With 3 bases clipped from V and 5 bases from J, the junction kept 8 bases outside the gene matches. In DNA, the CDR3 is TGCGCCAGCAGCTGGGGAACTAGCGCAAACAATGAGCAGTTCTTC. Translation gives CASSWGTSANNEQFF.

This clonotype was detected only a few times. V usage is TRBV5-5 and J usage is TRBJ2-7, with D hard to call. There are 16 residues in the CDR3. Trimming pared 1 base from V and 2 bases from J, leaving 16 bases between. Germline CDR1 SGHKS, CDR2 YYEKEE (reference sequence). CDR3 in amino acids: CASSLKASGPPYEQYF. For the CDR3, the DNA is TGTGCCAGCAGCTTGAAGGCGTCAGGCCCCCCCTACGAGCAGTACTTC.

The chain recombines TRBV6-1 with TRBJ2-7, with D hard to call. V lost 6 bases to trimming and J lost 0 bases, with 9 bases between them. CDR1 is MNHNS, CDR2 SASEGT, per germline. The CDR3 sequence is 13 residues long. The CDR3 coding sequence is TGTGCCAGCAGGCTCACCGACTCCTACGAGCAGTACTTC. Amino acids: CASRLTDSYEQYF.

This chain links TRBV19 with TRBJ2-1; 8 bases fit TRBD1. Germline loops: CDR1 LNHDA, CDR2 SQIVND (reference sequence). Trimming took 5 bases from V and 6 from J; bases not matched to a gene: 9. This CDR3 has 15 residues. The CDR3 is CASSVRRTGPNEQFF. The CDR3 DNA reads TGTGCCAGTAGTGTTCGCCGGACAGGGCCCAATGAGCAGTTCTTC.

This chain uses TRBV10-3 with TRBJ2-1; D ambiguous. Deletions cut 4 bases from V and 6 bases from J, with 7 bases between. In germline, CDR1 is ENHRY, CDR2 SYGVKD. The CDR3 extends over 12 amino acids. Here the CDR3 reads CAISGQTNEQFF. DNA of the CDR3: TGTGCCATCAGTGGACAAACCAATGAGCAGTTCTTC.

This clonotype was observed a few times. CDR3 residues: CSARDLGSSYEQYF. DNA of the CDR3: TGCAGTGCTAGAGATCTCGGGTCCTCCTACGAGCAGTACTTC. This chain links TRBV20-1 with TRBJ2-7; D unresolved. V shed 0 bases and J shed 0 bases, with 9 bases lying between them. Germline V lookup: CDR1 DFQATT, CDR2 SNEGSKA (reference sequence). CDR3 length: 14 amino acids.

Only a few counts were recorded for this clonotype. The chain links TRBV7-2 to TRBJ1-5; D remains unclear. Per the germline V gene, CDR1 is SGHTA and CDR2 is FQGNSA. The CDR3 covers 13 residues. Trimming shortened V by 2 bases and J by 6 bases, and 8 bases separated the two germline ends. In nucleotides, the CDR3 is TGTGCCAGCAGCTTAACAGTCTTTCAGCCCCAGCATTTT. This sequence encodes CASSLTVFQPQHF.

This chain links TRBV28 with TRBJ2-7; D is unclear. Germline V CDR1 and CDR2: MDHEN, SYDVKM. V was cut by 2 bases and J by 6 bases, with 5 bases left in between. There are 11 residues in the CDR3. The DNA for the CDR3 is TGTGCCAGCAGTTTAGGTGTCGAGCAGTACTTC. The encoded protein is CASSLGVEQYF.

The rearrangement uses TRBV4-2 and TRBJ2-1, with 8 nucleotides matching TRBD2. There are 14 residues in the CDR3. The J segment lost 7 bases and the V segment lost 4 bases, leaving 6 bases of the junction unmatched. CDR1 and CDR2 from the germline V gene are LGHNA and YNFKEQ. The CDR3 loop is CASSLAGRGNEQFF. The CDR3 bases are TGTGCCAGCAGCCTAGCGGGGCGCGGGAATGAGCAGTTCTTC.

V is TRBV18 and J is TRBJ2-7; 11 bases are a match to TRBD1. V lost 3 bases and J lost 2; bases outside the gene matches: 9. Germline values: CDR1 KGHSH, CDR2 LQKENI. This CDR3 is 17 amino acids long. The CDR3: CASSPGGGGQGAYEQYF. As DNA, the CDR3 is TGTGCCAGCTCACCCGGCGGAGGGGGACAGGGGGCCTACGAGCAGTACTTC.

The rearrangement links TRBV6-6 to TRBJ1-2; D gene uncertain. CDR1 and CDR2 from the germline V gene are MNHNY and SVGAGI (reference sequence). The V end lost 8 bases, the J end lost 4 bases, and 8 bases lay between the germline ends. The CDR3 extends over 11 amino acids. The CDR3 loop is CASYNLYGYTF. CDR3 in DNA: TGTGCCAGCTACAACCTCTATGGCTACACCTTC.

This clonotype was recorded a few times. This sequence joins TRBV14 and TRBJ2-5; D might be TRBD2 (5 bases). This CDR3 is 14 amino acids long. Per the germline V gene, CDR1 is SGHDN and CDR2 is FVKESK. V was clipped by 3 bases and J by 1 base, with 9 bases between them. CDR3 protein: CASSHRGLQETQYF. The CDR3, as DNA: TGTGCCAGCAGCCATCGAGGGCTCCAAGAGACCCAGTACTTC.

The chain carries TRBV10-2 and TRBJ1-3, with a weak D call TRBD1 (6 bases). Trimming left V 11 bases short and J 3 bases short, with 44 bases between. Germline V CDR1 and CDR2: WSHSY, SAAADI. This CDR3 has 23 residues. Written as DNA, the CDR3 is TGCGCCGCAAAGGATCCGGGCGTGGGGCGTTCGGGGGCCGAGTCCTTCTTTGGAAACACCATATATTTT. Translating it yields CAAKDPGVGRSGAESFFGNTIYF.

This clonotype has only a few counts. V gene TRBV2 combines with J gene TRBJ1-5; D is undetermined. Deletions cut 4 bases from V and 0 bases from J, with 7 bases between. The CDR3 consists of 14 residues. The germline CDR1 and CDR2 sequences are SNHLY and FYNNEI. The CDR3 loop is CASSGSYSNQPQHF. DNA for the CDR3: TGTGCCAGCAGTGGGAGCTATAGCAATCAGCCCCAGCATTTT.

The count of this clonotype is one. This chain links TRBV20-1 with TRBJ2-7; 7 bases are shared with TRBD1. CDR3 length: 14 residues. The V and J ends lost 4 bases and 2 bases, in that order; junction bases with no gene match: 8. Germline assignment: CDR1 DFQATT and CDR2 SNEGSKA (reference sequence). This CDR3 reads CSATLTGTTYEQYF. In DNA, the CDR3 is TGCAGTGCTACCCTGACAGGGACCACCTACGAGCAGTACTTC.

This clonotype appeared a few times. The chain couples TRBV7-8 to TRBJ2-3; D gene ambiguous. Trimming removed 5 bases from V and 0 bases from J, with 18 bases in between. The length of the CDR3 is 17 residues. Germline assignment: CDR1 SGHVS and CDR2 FQNEAQ. Here the CDR3 reads CASSPKPRFPSTDTQYF. DNA for the CDR3: TGTGCCAGCAGCCCCAAGCCCAGGTTCCCTAGCACAGATACGCAGTATTTT.

This chain uses TRBV5-1 with TRBJ2-1; 11 bases match TRBD1. With 3 bases clipped from V and 10 bases from J, the junction kept 6 bases outside the gene matches. CDR3 size: 14 residues. CDR1 is SGHRS, CDR2 YFSETQ, per germline. The CDR3 loop reads CASSSGTGGEEQFF. CDR3 nucleotide sequence: TGCGCCAGCAGCTCGGGGACAGGGGGTGAGGAGCAGTTCTTC.

Concerning this clonotype: This may stem from a read error, because a much larger clone lies one nucleotide away. The chain recombines TRBV9 with TRBJ2-1, with D maybe TRBD2 (7 bases). The germline V gene has CDR1 SGDLS and CDR2 YYNGEE. This CDR3 is built from 18 residues. The DNA for the CDR3 is TGTGCCAGCAGCACCGCAGGAGGGGGGGCCAGCTCCTACAATGAGGAGTTCTTC. Translated, it gives CASSTAGGGASSYNEEFF.